Listed below are T cell receptor beta chains from one sample, sequenced in a study of blood T cell repertoires in COVID-19. Produced via immunoSEQ multiplex PCR; TCRdb's table is partial and in-frame only. This sample yields some 180,000 clones, of which around 80% are seen a single time; roughly 6.8% belongs to the top ten. The sequenced material came from peripheral blood. Every receptor here comes from a human donor in a cohort sampled during active COVID-19. CDR3s include the opening cysteine and the closing phenylalanine or tryptophan. Fields, in order: V gene, J gene, clone size, D gene, CDR3 DNA, CDR3 protein. A D gene is named only where the DNA matches it firmly. The size of a clone is reported for some rows only, either as once, few or many, or as a class for expanded clones.

V gene: TRBV3-1/TRBV3-2
J gene: TRBJ2-7
clone size: NA
D gene: TRBD1
CDR3 DNA: TGTGCCAGCAGCCAACCCGGGACAGGGCATTACGAGCAGTACTTC
CDR3 protein: CASSQPGTGHYEQYF

V gene: TRBV2
J gene: TRBJ1-2
clone size: NA
D gene: TRBD1
CDR3 DNA: TGTGCCAGCAGTGAAGGGACAGGGGGTGGCTATGGCTACACCTTC
CDR3 protein: CASSEGTGGGYGYTF

V gene: TRBV18
J gene: TRBJ1-1
clone size: NA
D gene: NA
CDR3 DNA: TGTGCCAGCTCCCAAACCACAGGGCGGAACACTGAAGCTTTCTTT
CDR3 protein: CASSQTTGRNTEAFF

V gene: TRBV9
J gene: TRBJ1-4
clone size: NA
D gene: TRBD1
CDR3 DNA: TGTGCCAGCAGCCCCCGGACAGGGGGCGCGTCGGGCGAAAAACTGTTTTTT
CDR3 protein: CASSPRTGGASGEKLFF

V gene: TRBV9
J gene: TRBJ1-2
clone size: NA
D gene: NA
CDR3 DNA: TGTGCCAGCAGCCGAGTCGGGAACTATGGCTACACCTTC
CDR3 protein: CASSRVGNYGYTF

V gene: TRBV5-1
J gene: TRBJ2-3
clone size: once
D gene: NA
CDR3 DNA: TGCGCCAGCAGCGGCAGCGGGAGCACAGATACGCAGTATTTT
CDR3 protein: CASSGSGSTDTQYF

V gene: TRBV11-2
J gene: TRBJ2-2
clone size: once
D gene: TRBD2
CDR3 DNA: TGTGCCAGCAGCTTCCCTGAGCGGGGGGGCGCCGGGGAGCTGTTTTTT
CDR3 protein: CASSFPERGGAGELFF

V gene: TRBV19
J gene: TRBJ2-1
clone size: few
D gene: TRBD2
CDR3 DNA: TGTGCCACCACAACGACTAGCGGGGGCTATGAGCAGTTCTTC
CDR3 protein: CATTTTSGGYEQFF

V gene: TRBV4-2
J gene: TRBJ1-1
clone size: NA
D gene: NA
CDR3 DNA: TGTGCCAGCAGCCAAACTTTGAACACTGAAGCTTTCTTT
CDR3 protein: CASSQTLNTEAFF

V gene: TRBV2
J gene: TRBJ2-5
clone size: NA
D gene: NA
CDR3 DNA: TGTGCCAGCCGAAGCGACCTTGAGACCCAGTACTTC
CDR3 protein: CASRSDLETQYF

V gene: TRBV2
J gene: TRBJ2-7
clone size: NA
D gene: TRBD1
CDR3 DNA: TGTGCCAGCAGGGGACAGGGGGGCTACGAGCAGTACTTC
CDR3 protein: CASRGQGGYEQYF

V gene: TRBV5-6
J gene: TRBJ1-1
clone size: NA
D gene: NA
CDR3 DNA: TGTGCCAGCAGCTCAGGCGGGGGCACTGAAGCTTTCTTT
CDR3 protein: CASSSGGGTEAFF

V gene: TRBV9
J gene: TRBJ2-3
clone size: NA
D gene: NA
CDR3 DNA: TGTGCCAGCAGCGTAGAGGAGGGGCCCGTAGATACGCAGTATTTT
CDR3 protein: CASSVEEGPVDTQYF

V gene: TRBV9
J gene: TRBJ2-2
clone size: NA
D gene: TRBD1
CDR3 DNA: TGTGCCAGCAGCGTAGCCGCAGGGGGGAACACCGGGGAGCTGTTTTTT
CDR3 protein: CASSVAAGGNTGELFF

V gene: TRBV4-1
J gene: TRBJ2-3
clone size: once
D gene: TRBD2
CDR3 DNA: TGCGCCAGCAGCCCCGAATGGGCGGGGGGGCTCGCAGATACGCAGTATTTT
CDR3 protein: CASSPEWAGGLADTQYF

V gene: TRBV5-1
J gene: TRBJ1-1
clone size: NA
D gene: TRBD1
CDR3 DNA: TGCGCCAGCAGCTTAACCGAGACAGGGGCGAACACTGAAGCTTTCTTT
CDR3 protein: CASSLTETGANTEAFF

V gene: TRBV30
J gene: TRBJ1-1
clone size: NA
D gene: NA
CDR3 DNA: TGTGCCTGGAGTCCCAGATGGGGCAGAACTGAAGCTTTCTTT
CDR3 protein: CAWSPRWGRTEAFF

V gene: TRBV15
J gene: TRBJ2-1
clone size: NA
D gene: NA
CDR3 DNA: TGTGCCACCAGCAAAATTAGGCCAGGGGTAGGTGATGAGCAGTTCTTC
CDR3 protein: CATSKIRPGVGDEQFF

V gene: TRBV5-1
J gene: TRBJ1-1
clone size: NA
D gene: NA
CDR3 DNA: TGCGCCAGCAGCCAGGCAGGGTCGGAGACTGAAGCTTTCTTT
CDR3 protein: CASSQAGSETEAFF